The 27 T cell receptor beta chains in this list originate from one sample, sequenced in a study of cytomegalovirus exposure and HLA in healthy donors. In the PCR, 60 Vbeta and 13 Jbeta primers were used. Clones were sequenced by immunoSEQ multiplex PCR, and TCRdb holds only the in-frame ones, with some missing. The sample lists about 65,000 clones, about 82% occurring once. The specimen was PBMCs. These receptors were taken from a woman aged 25 to 39 in good health and CMV-seronegative.

This clone was detected a few times. The chain employs TRBV10-2 and TRBJ2-7; weak D call: TRBD1 (6 bases). The CDR3 totals 15 residues. The germline CDR1 and CDR2 sequences are WSHSY and SAAADI. Trimming cost V 6 bases and J 0 bases, with 15 bases left between them. CDR3 nucleotide sequence: TGCGCCAGCAGAGCGACAGGTGCCAGCTCCTACGAGCAGTACTTC. It codes for CASRATGASSYEQYF.

This chain links TRBV15 with TRBJ1-1, with D hard to call. Trimming shortened V by 3 bases and J by 1 base, and 6 bases separated the two germline ends. The CDR3 sequence is 13 residues long. CDR1 and CDR2 from the germline V gene are LNHNV and YYDKDF (reference sequence). This CDR3 is CATSRRKNTEAFF. In DNA form, the CDR3 reads TGTGCCACCAGCAGGAGGAAGAACACTGAAGCTTTCTTT.

The chain uses TRBV29-1 and TRBJ1-2, with 7 bases fitting TRBD1. The CDR3 loop spans 15 amino acids. Germline V lookup: CDR1 SQVTM, CDR2 ANQGSEA. V shed 6 bases, J shed 1 base, and the junction held 11 bases outside the gene matches. The CDR3 nucleotides read TGCAGCGTGACCCCCCGGGACAGCAATAACTATGGCTACACCTTC. Translated, it gives CSVTPRDSNNYGYTF.

J is TRBJ1-2 and V is TRBV4-1; 7 bases are shared with TRBD1. CDR1 and CDR2 from the germline V gene are MGHRA and YSYEKL. The CDR3 runs to 15 residues. The V segment lost 2 bases and the J segment 3 bases; nucleotides outside the gene matches: 6. The CDR3 DNA sequence: TGCGCCAGCAGCCAACCGACAGGGTTAGACTATGGCTACACCTTC. Protein: CASSQPTGLDYGYTF.

This chain links TRBV5-4 with TRBJ1-1; D perhaps matches TRBD1 (6 bases). Looked up from germline, CDR1 is SGHNT and CDR2 is YYREEE (reference sequence). There are 15 residues in the CDR3. V shed 4 bases and J shed 1 base, with 14 bases lying between them. CDR3 region: CASSPNRATNTEAFF. The CDR3 nucleotides are TGTGCCAGCAGCCCAAACAGGGCCACGAACACTGAAGCTTTCTTT.

This rearrangement joins TRBV4-2 to TRBJ2-7; 7 bases line up with TRBD1. This CDR3 is built from 16 residues. V lost 1 base and J lost 0; bases outside the gene matches: 6. Germline loops: CDR1 LGHNA, CDR2 YNFKEQ. CDR3: CASSQARQGSSYEQYF. CDR3 DNA sequence: TGTGCCAGCAGCCAAGCTCGACAGGGCAGCTCCTACGAGCAGTACTTC.

J is TRBJ2-7 and V is TRBV27; 7 bases map to TRBD2. The V and J ends lost 5 bases and 2 bases, in that order; junction bases with no gene match: 3. The CDR3 length is 13 residues. Germline CDR1 reads MNHEY; CDR2 reads SMNVEV (reference sequence). The CDR3 loop reads CASSPSGAYEQYF. CDR3 in DNA: TGTGCCAGCAGTCCTAGCGGTGCCTACGAGCAGTACTTC.

This rearrangement joins TRBV28 to TRBJ1-6; no clear D. The CDR3 covers 14 residues. V was trimmed by 7 bases and J by 0 bases, leaving 7 bases between them. The V gene's germline CDR1 is MDHEN and CDR2 SYDVKM. CDR3 bases: TGTGCCAGCATCTGGAGCTCCTATAATTCACCCCTCCACTTT. Translation gives CASIWSSYNSPLHF.

The count of this clone is one. V and J are TRBV6-5 and TRBJ1-2, with 8 bases lining up with TRBD1. The CDR3 contains 13 residues. The V gene's germline CDR1 is MNHEY and CDR2 SVGAGI. The trim removed 6 bases at V and 4 bases at J, leaving 4 bases unmatched. The CDR3 loop is CASRPGQGYGYTF. In DNA, the CDR3 is TGTGCCAGCAGACCAGGACAGGGCTATGGCTACACCTTC.

The chain is built from TRBV6-5 and TRBJ2-7; weak D call: TRBD2 (5 bases). The germline gives CDR1 MNHEY, CDR2 SVGAGI. Trimming stripped 6 bases from V and 0 bases from J, with 15 bases between. The CDR3 runs to 15 residues. CDR3 sequence (DNA): TGTGCCAGCAGCCGTGGGATGGGGAGCTCCTACGAGCAGTACTTC. Amino acid sequence: CASSRGMGSSYEQYF.

This chain uses TRBV10-1 with TRBJ2-7, with D unclear. V was cut by 2 bases and J by 3 bases, with 11 bases left in between. The germline CDR1 and CDR2 sequences are WNHNN and SYGVQD (reference sequence). The CDR3 sequence is 14 residues long. This CDR3 reads CASSENREIYEQYF. The CDR3 nucleotides read TGCGCCAGCAGTGAGAACAGAGAGATCTACGAGCAGTACTTC.

This chain connects TRBV9 to TRBJ1-1, with unresolved D. This CDR3 is built from 19 residues. The ends were cut back, 3 bases at V and 1 base at J, with 25 bases in the middle. The V gene's germline CDR1 is SGDLS and CDR2 YYNGEE. CDR3 sequence (DNA): TGTGCCAGCAGCGCAACACCCCGCCCGGCCCACAGTACGAACACTGAAGCTTTCTTT. Amino acid sequence: CASSATPRPAHSTNTEAFF.

The chain joins TRBV30 to TRBJ1-4, with D uncertain. Germline CDR1 GTSNPN, CDR2 SVGIG (reference sequence). The CDR3 runs 14 residues. The ends were cut back, 0 bases at V and 7 bases at J, with 12 bases in the middle. CDR3 sequence (DNA): TGTGCCTGGAGTGTACGGCGGGTTTTTGAAAAACTGTTTTTT. Its translation: CAWSVRRVFEKLFF.

The rearrangement links TRBV5-1 to TRBJ2-7; TRBD1 agrees at 11 bases. Germline V gene lookup returns CDR1 SGHRS and CDR2 YFSETQ. With 6 bases clipped from V and 5 bases from J, the junction kept 7 bases outside the gene matches. The CDR3 runs 14 residues. The chain's CDR3 is CASKVGQGADEQYF. The CDR3, as DNA: TGCGCCAGCAAGGTAGGACAGGGGGCCGACGAGCAGTACTTC.

The chain carries TRBV5-4 and TRBJ1-5; D gene ambiguous. CDR3 size: 18 residues. V lost 2 bases, J lost 0 bases, and 18 bases lay in between. In germline, CDR1 is SGHNT, CDR2 YYREEE (reference sequence). This CDR3 is CASSFIVWSPDSNQPQHF. For the CDR3, the DNA is TGTGCCAGCAGCTTTATTGTGTGGAGTCCAGATAGCAATCAGCCCCAGCATTTT.

The rearrangement links TRBV5-8 to TRBJ1-5, with TRBD1 matching over 7 bases. After removal of 0 bases from V and 4 bases from J, the junction contained 7 bases not matched to a gene. The CDR3 runs 16 residues. Germline loops: CDR1 SGHTS, CDR2 YDEGEE. The CDR3 DNA reads TGTGCCAGCAGCTTGGGGACAGGAGGGGGAAATCAGCCCCAGCATTTT. Protein product: CASSLGTGGGNQPQHF.

The CDR3 protein is CASSLTSTRVQYF. The CDR3 DNA is TGTGCCAGCAGTCTGACTAGCACGCGGGTGCAGTATTTT. This sequence joins TRBV28 and TRBJ2-3; TRBD2 matches 7 bases. The CDR3 loop spans 13 amino acids. Germline V gene sequence: CDR1 MDHEN, CDR2 SYDVKM. The V and J ends lost 5 bases and 11 bases, in that order; junction bases with no gene match: 10.

The genes are TRBV30 and TRBJ1-5, with 7 bases aligning to TRBD1. Germline V gene lookup returns CDR1 GTSNPN and CDR2 SVGIG (reference sequence). V gave up 5 bases and J gave up 5 bases; unmatched junction bases: 24. CDR3 length: 19 residues. The DNA of the CDR3 is TGTGCCTGGGACGACAGGGAGATTTCCCTATCGCGTCGAGATCAGCCCCAGCATTTT. Translation gives CAWDDREISLSRRDQPQHF.

Written as DNA, the CDR3 is TGTGCCTGGGGTGGGGGGGGCAATGAGCAGTTCTTC. Protein: CAWGGGGNEQFF. The V call is TRBV30, the J call TRBJ2-1; 7 positions match TRBD2. Unmatched junction bases numbered 4, after V lost 5 bases and J lost 6 bases. Germline V lookup: CDR1 GTSNPN, CDR2 SVGIG (reference sequence). The CDR3 is made up of 12 amino acids.

The V gene is TRBV30, the J gene TRBJ2-1; TRBD2 aligns across 11 bases. The V segment lost 0 bases and the J segment 6 bases; nucleotides outside the gene matches: 4. CDR1 is GTSNPN, CDR2 SVGIG, per germline (reference sequence). There are 15 residues in the CDR3. Here the CDR3 reads CAWSVRTSGPNEQFF. The DNA for the CDR3 is TGTGCCTGGAGTGTTAGGACTAGCGGGCCCAATGAGCAGTTCTTC.

This chain uses TRBV10-3 with TRBJ2-3, with D maybe TRBD2 (6 bases). The CDR3 spans 16 residues. V gave up 0 bases and J gave up 3 bases, with 13 bases separating them. From germline, CDR1 is ENHRY and CDR2 SYGVKD. This CDR3 reads CAISESEGLQTDTQYF. CDR3 nucleotides: TGTGCCATCAGTGAGTCGGAGGGGCTTCAGACAGATACGCAGTATTTT.

V gene TRBV2 combines with J gene TRBJ1-5; perhaps TRBD1 as D (5 bases). From germline, CDR1 is SNHLY and CDR2 FYNNEI. The CDR3 extends over 14 amino acids. Trimming stripped 7 bases from V and 0 bases from J, with 10 bases between. CDR3 region: CASKRGISNQPQHF. The DNA for the CDR3 is TGTGCCAGCAAGCGGGGGATTAGCAATCAGCCCCAGCATTTT.

The chain links TRBV4-3 to TRBJ1-2, with D perhaps TRBD1 (5 bases). Between the trimmed V and J ends, which lost 2 bases and 4 bases, there was a span of 14 bases. In germline, CDR1 is LGHNA, CDR2 YSLEER. CDR3 length equals 15 residues. CDR3: CASSQSLDSLYGYTF. Written as DNA, the CDR3 is TGCGCCAGCAGCCAAAGTCTTGACAGCCTCTATGGCTACACCTTC.

This clone was seen a single time. This chain uses TRBV29-1 with TRBJ1-1; TRBD1 matches at 7 bases. V shed 6 bases, J shed 5 bases, and the junction held 6 bases outside the gene matches. CDR1 SQVTM and CDR2 ANQGSEA come from the germline V gene. There are 12 residues in the CDR3. DNA of the CDR3: TGCAGCGTCCCGACAGGGACGACTGAAGCTTTCTTT. It codes for CSVPTGTTEAFF.

V gene TRBV4-1 combines with J gene TRBJ2-1; TRBD2 agrees at 10 bases. The germline V gene has CDR1 MGHRA and CDR2 YSYEKL. The V gene end was trimmed by 4 bases and the J gene end by 7 bases; junction bases not matched to a gene: 16. The CDR3 has 18 residues. CDR3 region: CASSPPNGAGGPPNEQFF. In DNA, the CDR3 is TGCGCCAGCAGCCCGCCAAACGGAGCGGGAGGGCCCCCAAATGAGCAGTTCTTC.

The chain employs TRBV7-9 and TRBJ1-5; 9 bases are a match to TRBD1. The CDR3 is made up of 15 amino acids. Germline-derived CDR1 and CDR2 are SEHNR and FQNEAQ (reference sequence). Trimming at V came to 3 bases and at J to 7 bases, leaving 7 bases not matched to a gene. The CDR3 DNA is TGTGCCAGCAGCTTGGGGGACAGGGTATTGCAGCCCCAGCATTTT. This codes for CASSLGDRVLQPQHF.

This clone was seen only a few times. The rearrangement links TRBV9 to TRBJ2-7; tentatively, D is TRBD1 (6 bases). Germline V lookup: CDR1 SGDLS, CDR2 YYNGEE. There are 15 residues in the CDR3. V was clipped by 4 bases and J by 7 bases, with 21 bases between them. This chain's CDR3 is CASSPSGDRSQEQYF. CDR3 nucleotides: TGTGCCAGCAGCCCCTCCGGTGACAGGTCCCAGGAGCAGTACTTC.